This record concerns one T cell receptor beta chain sequence. The CDR3 has 13 amino acids. Trimming removed 5 bases from V and 0 bases from J, with 8 bases in between. Germline-derived CDR1 and CDR2 are SGHNT and YYREEE (reference sequence). This entry comes from a study of control samples from healthy donors and cancer patients. Using immunoSEQ multiplex PCR, the repertoire was profiled, and TCRdb retains in-frame clones only, with some absent. The sample carries more than 150,000 clones, roughly 91% recorded once. The sequence came from a young man in good health. The sequencing sample was made of blood. J is TRBJ1-1 and V is TRBV5-4; D remains ambiguous. The CDR3 sequence: CASSRSMNTEAFF. The CDR3 DNA sequence: TGTGCCAGCAGTCGTAGCATGAACACTGAAGCTTTCTTT. The full variable domain, in which reference TRBV5-4 and TRBJ1-1 provide the parts outside the CDR3, is ETGVTQSPTHLIKTRGQQVTLRCSSQSGHNTVSWYQQALGQGPQFIFQYYREEENGRGNFPPRFSGLQFPNYSSELNVNALELDDSALYLCASSRSMNTEAFFGQGTRLTVV.